The 32 T cell receptor beta chains reported below all come from one sample, sequenced in a study of T cells in Graves' hyperthyroidism and ophthalmopathy (dated by TCRdb to between 2017 and 2020). Libraries came from multiplex PCR. Instrument used: Illumina HiSeq 2000. TCR beta CDR3 regions were amplified from RNA transcripts. For the first round of RT-PCR on the TCR CDR3, the HTBI primer set was used together with the Qiagen OneStep RT-PCR kit. TCRdb cleaned the public reads at Q25 with fastp, built clones with MiXCR and kept in-frame beta chains. For every CDR3 protein sequence, its rows merge into one entry that carries the most common genes and DNA. This sample lists under 500,000 distinct CDR3 sequences; around 15% were detected once. The ten largest clones capture around 28% of the sample. The specimen was blood. These TCRs come from a man between 45 and 60 years old with Graves' ophthalmopathy.

Ten or more counts support this clonotype. The chain combines TRBV3-1 with TRBJ2-3; TRBD2 aligns across 9 bases. The J segment lost 14 bases and the V segment lost 0 bases, leaving 6 bases of the junction unmatched. The CDR3 has 13 residues. Germline CDR1 reads LGHDT; CDR2 reads YNNKEL (reference sequence). The CDR3 is CASSQEISGGSYF. In nucleotides, the CDR3 is TGTGCCAGCAGCCAAGAGATTAGCGGGGGCTCGTATTTT.

This clonotype was counted ten times or more. V is TRBV12-3 or TRBV12-4 and J is TRBJ2-3; maybe TRBD2 (6 bases). Trimming left V 6 bases short and J 5 bases short, with 12 bases between. The length of the CDR3 is 13 residues. CDR3 residues: CASRDTSLDTQYF. The CDR3 DNA reads as TGTGCCAGCAGAGATACTAGCTTAGATACGCAGTATTTT.

This clonotype was counted many times. The rearrangement joins TRBV12-3 or TRBV12-4 to TRBJ1-3, with D unclear. The V gene lost 1 base and the J gene lost 6 bases, with 4 bases spanning the gap. The CDR3 sequence is 12 residues long. CDR3 coding DNA: TGTGCCAGCAGTTTAGGTGAAAACACCATATATTTT. Encoded protein: CASSLGENTIYF.

The table lists this clonotype with many counts. The V gene is TRBV10-3, the J gene TRBJ2-1; D may correspond to TRBD1 or TRBD2 (7 bases each). The germline V and J ends were trimmed by 2 bases and 6 bases, with 14 bases remaining between them. This CDR3 comprises 15 residues. In germline, CDR1 is ENHRY, CDR2 SYGVKD. This CDR3 is CAISERVRGGNEQFF. DNA for the CDR3: TGTGCCATCAGTGAGCGAGTCAGGGGGGGCAATGAGCAGTTCTTC.

The chain joins TRBV11-2 to TRBJ2-7; D gene unclear. In germline, CDR1 is SGHAT, CDR2 FQNNGV. V lost 0 bases to trimming and J lost 4 bases, with 13 bases between them. The CDR3 spans 15 residues. The CDR3 loop reads CASSLELTPSYEQYF. The DNA for the CDR3 is TGTGCCAGCAGCTTAGAGCTAACCCCATCTTACGAGCAGTACTTC.

This clonotype appeared many times. J is TRBJ2-7 and V is TRBV10-3, with 11 positions matching TRBD2. The CDR3 extends over 15 amino acids. Germline CDR1 reads ENHRY; CDR2 reads SYGVKD. V dropped 4 bases and J dropped 0; count of bases not matched to a gene: 2. This CDR3 reads CAISVAGGSSYEQYF. In DNA form, the CDR3 reads TGTGCCATCAGTGTAGCGGGAGGGAGCTCCTACGAGCAGTACTTC.

The chain couples TRBV24-1 to TRBJ2-3; D gene uncertain. With 5 bases removed from V and 4 bases from J, the gap between germline ends came to 6 bases. The germline CDR1 and CDR2 sequences are KGHDR and SFDVKD. This CDR3 has 12 amino acids. The CDR3 sequence: CATSGGSDTQYF. The CDR3 bases are TGTGCCACCAGTGGAGGATCAGATACGCAGTATTTT.

Many counts were recorded for this clonotype. The rearrangement links TRBV20-1 to TRBJ2-7, with 16 bases matching TRBD2. With 6 bases clipped from V and 7 bases from J, the junction kept 6 bases outside the gene matches. The CDR3 is 14 amino acids. The V gene's germline CDR1 is DFQATT and CDR2 SNEGSKA (reference sequence). This chain's CDR3 is CSATGTSGRGEQYF. CDR3 coding DNA: TGCAGTGCAACCGGGACTAGCGGGAGGGGAGAGCAGTACTTC.

This chain joins TRBV6-5 and TRBJ1-6; 8 nucleotides align to TRBD1. The germline CDR1 and CDR2 sequences are MNHEY and SVGAGI. The CDR3 consists of 14 residues. The trim removed 0 bases at V and 9 bases at J, leaving 1 base unmatched. The CDR3 nucleotides are TGTGCCAGCAGTTACTCCACAGGGGGTTCACCCCTCCACTTT. This gives the protein CASSYSTGGSPLHF.

V usage is TRBV4-1 and J usage is TRBJ2-1; 12 nucleotides agree with TRBD2. Per germline, CDR1 MGHRA and CDR2 YSYEKL. CDR3 size: 16 residues. Unmatched junction bases numbered 8, after V lost 4 bases and J lost 7 bases. This chain's CDR3 is CASSPRLAGVDNEQFF. Here the CDR3 DNA reads TGCGCCAGCAGCCCGCGACTAGCGGGAGTGGATAATGAGCAGTTCTTC.

Many counts were recorded for this clonotype. The chain joins TRBV7-8 to TRBJ1-2; D is uncertain. Trimming took off 1 base at V and 0 bases at J, with 9 bases between the two ends. Per the germline V gene, CDR1 is SGHVS and CDR2 is FQNEAQ. The CDR3 has 15 amino acids. CDR3 sequence reads: CASSLVASTNYGYTF. CDR3 DNA: TGTGCCAGCAGCTTAGTGGCCAGCACTAACTATGGCTACACCTTC.

This clonotype was recorded many times. The chain has TRBV19 and TRBJ1-1; no reliable D call. This CDR3 comprises 18 residues. The V gene lost 4 bases and the J gene lost 0 bases, with 21 bases spanning the gap. Per the germline V gene, CDR1 is LNHDA and CDR2 is SQIVND (reference sequence). The CDR3 nucleotides read TGTGCCAGTAGTACTAAAACCTTGCGGCCGACCTTGAACACTGAAGCTTTCTTT. It codes for CASSTKTLRPTLNTEAFF.

Regarding this clonotype: This may arise from a read error, as a much more abundant clone is one base away. This is likely a read error, given that the CDR3 carries no conserved phenylalanine or tryptophan at its end. The chain uses TRBV27 and TRBJ2-7; 8 nucleotides align to TRBD1. CDR1 MNHEY and CDR2 SMNVEV come from the germline V gene (reference sequence). This CDR3 is 15 amino acids long. V trimming: 5 bases; J trimming: 4 bases; junction bases outside the gene matches: 10. CDR3 DNA: TGTGCCAGCAGTCCCGGACAGGGTTTGGGTTACGAGCAGTACCTC. Translation: CASSPGQGLGYEQYL.

V is TRBV7-2 and J is TRBJ2-1; D tentatively reads TRBD1 or TRBD2 (6 bases each). This CDR3 comprises 13 residues. V was clipped by 4 bases and J by 9 bases, with 13 bases between them. The germline V gene encodes CDR1 SGHTA and CDR2 FQGNSA. The CDR3 DNA is TGTGCCAGCAGCTGGTCGAGGGGGGTTGAGCAGTTCTTC. Protein sequence: CASSWSRGVEQFF.

This clonotype was seen at least ten times. This chain joins TRBV9 and TRBJ1-1, with D possibly being TRBD1 (6 bases). The V end lost 0 bases, the J end lost 4 bases, and 10 bases lay between the germline ends. Germline CDR1 and CDR2: SGDLS and YYNGEE. The CDR3 is 14 amino acids. The CDR3 here is CASSVDGGPTEAFF. In DNA, the CDR3 is TGTGCCAGCAGCGTAGATGGGGGCCCCACTGAAGCTTTCTTT.

This clonotype was recorded many times. The CDR3 protein is CASRVTGTGQETQYF. The CDR3 region has the DNA TGTGCCAGCAGGGTTACCGGGACAGGGCAAGAGACCCAGTACTTC. The rearrangement uses TRBV7-9 and TRBJ2-5, with TRBD1 matching over 9 bases. J lost 2 bases, V lost 6 bases, and 7 bases had no gene match. This CDR3 is built from 15 residues. Germline V gene data show CDR1 as SEHNR and CDR2 as FQNEAQ (reference sequence).

This clonotype was recorded at least ten times. The chain carries TRBV3-1 and TRBJ2-3, with 8 nucleotides matching TRBD2. The CDR3 contains 17 residues. V trimming: 5 bases; J trimming: 7 bases; junction bases outside the gene matches: 17. CDR1 and CDR2 (germline): LGHDT, YNNKEL (reference sequence). Here the CDR3 reads CASSEAGGEVWRYTQYF. The CDR3 DNA sequence: TGTGCCAGCAGCGAAGCCGGGGGGGAGGTGTGGAGATATACGCAGTATTTT.

To note about this clonotype: This could be a read error, since a much larger clone is one nucleotide away. No conserved phenylalanine or tryptophan is present at the end of the CDR3, so a read error is the likely explanation. The chain links TRBV20-1 to TRBJ1-2; unclear D gene. Germline CDR1 and CDR2: DFQATT and SNEGSKA (reference sequence). V was shortened by 0 bases and J by 0 bases, with 8 bases between the two germline ends. This CDR3 has 14 amino acids. The CDR3 region is CSARDLRANYGYTL. CDR3 DNA sequence: TGCAGTGCTAGAGACCTGAGAGCTAACTATGGCTACACCCTC.

This clonotype has at least ten counts. The CDR3 DNA follows: TGTGCCACCAGCAGACGAGGACAGGGCGACTTGCAGTTCTTC. Its protein product is CATSRRGQGDLQFF. V and J are TRBV15 and TRBJ2-1, with TRBD1 matching 8 bases. The CDR3 loop spans 14 amino acids. The trim removed 2 bases at V and 12 bases at J, leaving 9 bases unmatched. Germline V CDR1 and CDR2: LNHNV, YYDKDF (reference sequence).

The rearrangement joins TRBV19 to TRBJ2-7; D may be TRBD2 (5 bases). This CDR3 region has 12 residues. Trimming took 4 bases from V and 6 from J, leaving 10 bases between them. From germline, CDR1 is LNHDA and CDR2 SQIVND (reference sequence). CDR3 sequence (DNA): TGTGCCAGTAGTAACCTAGCATCCGAGCAGTACTTC. Protein product: CASSNLASEQYF.

Only a few counts were recorded for this clonotype. The V call is TRBV7-8, the J call TRBJ1-5, with 8 positions matching TRBD1. Germline trimming cut 2 bases from V and 3 bases from J; bases unmatched to any gene: 3. This CDR3 comprises 15 residues. Germline CDR1 and CDR2: SGHVS and FQNEAQ. The CDR3 loop is CASSLTGGVNQPQHF. The CDR3 DNA follows: TGTGCCAGCAGCTTAACAGGGGGAGTCAATCAGCCCCAGCATTTT.

This clonotype was seen a handful of times. The chain links TRBV28 to TRBJ1-2, with D uncertain. Trimming left V 7 bases short and J 4 bases short, with 10 bases between. Germline assignment: CDR1 MDHEN and CDR2 SYDVKM. This CDR3 is built from 12 residues. CDR3 protein: CASTRTGYGYTF. The CDR3 DNA reads TGTGCCAGCACCCGCACTGGCTATGGCTACACCTTC.

The sample holds many counts of this clonotype. This chain connects TRBV20-1 to TRBJ2-3, with a weak D call TRBD2 (6 bases). This CDR3 comprises 12 residues. The V gene lost 6 bases and the J gene lost 2 bases, with 9 bases spanning the gap. Germline loops: CDR1 DFQATT, CDR2 SNEGSKA (reference sequence). This chain's CDR3 is CSARDFTDTQYF. CDR3 coding DNA: TGCAGTGCCAGGGACTTCACAGATACGCAGTATTTT.

In its sample, this clonotype was seen a few times. V and J are TRBV5-1 and TRBJ2-2, with TRBD1 matching 8 bases. From germline, CDR1 is SGHRS and CDR2 YFSETQ. V was clipped by 0 bases and J by 2 bases; unmatched bases: 3. The CDR3 sequence is 16 residues long. In DNA form, the CDR3 reads TGCGCCAGCAGCTTGGAAACAGGGGGAAACACCGGGGAGCTGTTTTTT. Translation gives CASSLETGGNTGELFF.

This clonotype was seen a few times. The rearrangement joins TRBV4-1 to TRBJ1-2; 8 nucleotides align to TRBD1. Trimming at V came to 0 bases and at J to 8 bases, leaving 8 bases not matched to a gene. The CDR3 runs to 15 residues. Germline lookup yields CDR1 MGHRA and CDR2 YSYEKL. The chain's CDR3 is CASSQDPQGAGGYTF. The CDR3 DNA is TGCGCCAGCAGCCAAGATCCCCAGGGGGCTGGAGGCTACACCTTC.

This clonotype was seen at least ten times. The chain links TRBV20-1 to TRBJ2-3; D unclear. The CDR3 consists of 10 residues. Trimming shortened V by 6 bases and J by 2 bases, and 3 bases separated the two germline ends. Germline CDR1 and CDR2: DFQATT and SNEGSKA (reference sequence). This CDR3 reads CSANTDTQYF. CDR3 sequence (DNA): TGCAGTGCCAACACAGATACGCAGTATTTT.

This clonotype was detected many times. CDR3 region: CASSYATSGRFQETQYF. The CDR3 DNA reads TGTGCCAGCAGTTATGCGACTAGCGGGAGGTTCCAAGAGACCCAGTACTTC. The genes are TRBV6-2 or TRBV6-3 and TRBJ2-5; 13 bases match TRBD2. The V gene's germline CDR1 is MNHEY and CDR2 SVGEGT. The CDR3 has 17 residues. With 3 bases clipped from V and 1 base from J, the junction kept 5 bases outside the gene matches.

The CDR3 loop is CSGSGTSGRSRTGELFF. The CDR3 DNA is TGCAGTGGTTCCGGGACTAGCGGGAGGTCTCGGACCGGGGAGCTGTTTTTT. J is TRBJ2-2 and V is TRBV20-1; 15 bases map to TRBD2. This CDR3 is built from 17 residues. CDR1 is DFQATT and CDR2 is SNEGSKA in the germline V gene (reference sequence). Trimming at V came to 7 bases and at J to 5 bases, leaving 11 bases not matched to a gene.

This clonotype came up many times. The chain is built from TRBV30 and TRBJ2-1; 9 bases map to TRBD1. CDR1 is GTSNPN and CDR2 is SVGIG in the germline V gene (reference sequence). CDR3 size: 15 residues. V trimming: 0 bases; J trimming: 8 bases; junction bases outside the gene matches: 8. CDR3 region: CAWSVLGDRDDEQFF. CDR3 DNA sequence: TGTGCCTGGAGTGTCCTCGGGGACAGGGACGATGAGCAGTTCTTC.

This rearrangement joins TRBV20-1 to TRBJ2-1; D remains ambiguous. The CDR3 runs 11 residues. The ends were cut back, 5 bases at V and 11 bases at J, with 13 bases in the middle. Germline V gives CDR1 DFQATT, CDR2 SNEGSKA (reference sequence). The CDR3 region has the DNA TGCAGTGCTCCGGTCGTTAGCCAGCAGTTCTTC. Translated: CSAPVVSQQFF.

This clonotype was seen many times. V is TRBV12-3 or TRBV12-4 and J is TRBJ1-1; TRBD1 matches 9 bases. The ends lost 7 bases at V and 1 base at J; junction bases unmatched: 4. This CDR3 is 14 amino acids long. The CDR3 loop reads CASTQGQGNTEAFF. DNA for the CDR3: TGTGCCAGCACCCAGGGACAGGGGAACACTGAAGCTTTCTTT.

The chain combines TRBV4-1 with TRBJ2-1; 8 positions agree with TRBD2. Germline CDR1 is MGHRA and CDR2 is YSYEKL. V shed 2 bases, J shed 1 base, and the junction held 7 bases outside the gene matches. The CDR3 contains 17 residues. The CDR3 nucleotides are TGCGCCAGCAGCCAATGGGTTAGCGGGACTTCCTACAATGAGCAGTTCTTC. It yields the protein CASSQWVSGTSYNEQFF.